Listed below are T cell receptor beta chains from one sample, sequenced in a study of blood T cell repertoires in COVID-19. The table came from immunoSEQ multiplex PCR; TCRdb's copy has only in-frame clones and leaves some out. The table has roughly 46,000 clones, 70% to 90% seen once. The specimen was peripheral blood. All receptors derive from a human donor in a cohort sampled during active COVID-19. The donor label of this sample is uncertain. Both conserved end residues are part of each CDR3. The D gene is left open where the match is weak. The listing skips clone size in some rows; elsewhere it reads once, few, many or a size class.

clone_size,d_call,cdr3_length,v_call,j_call,cdr3_nt,cdr3_aa
-,-,14,TRBV3-1/TRBV3-2,TRBJ1-2,TGTGCCAGCAGCCAAGAGGGCAGAAACTATGGCTACACCTTC,CASSQEGRNYGYTF
-,-,13,TRBV30,TRBJ1-1,TGTGCCTGGAGCAGACAGAGGAACACTGAAGCTTTCTTT,CAWSRQRNTEAFF
-,-,14,TRBV3-1/TRBV3-2,TRBJ1-1,TGTGCCAGCAGCCAAGATCTCGGGGAGGCGGGAGCTTTCTTT,CASSQDLGEAGAFF
-,TRBD2,15,TRBV5-4,TRBJ2-7,TGTGCCAGCAGCGATGGACTAGCGGGGTCCTACGAGCAGTACTTC,CASSDGLAGSYEQYF
once,-,15,TRBV11-2,TRBJ2-3,TGTGCCAGCAGCCTACGGGGGGCCCATACAGATACGCAGTATTTT,CASSLRGAHTDTQYF
-,-,15,TRBV6-5,TRBJ1-4,TGTGCCAGCAGGACCAGGGGTGGGACTAATGAAAAACTGTTTTTT,CASRTRGGTNEKLFF
-,TRBD1,16,TRBV28,TRBJ1-5,TGTGCCAGCAGTTTTTTCGGGACAGGGGGAGGTCAGCCCCAGCATTTT,CASSFFGTGGGQPQHF
-,-,18,TRBV5-6,TRBJ1-4,TGTGCCAGCAGCTTGGCCGGGGATCCCCGGGCGCCTAATGAAAAACTGTTTTTT,CASSLAGDPRAPNEKLFF
-,TRBD1,15,TRBV4-1,TRBJ2-7,TGCGCCAGCAGCCAAGATTCTAGGGGGCCCTACGAGCAGTACTTC,CASSQDSRGPYEQYF
-,-,15,TRBV6-5,TRBJ1-5,TGTGCCAGCAGGAGAAATGGCGGAGACAATCAGCCCCAGCATTTT,CASRRNGGDNQPQHF
-,TRBD1,17,TRBV7-9,TRBJ2-7,TGTGCCAGCAGCCCCGGGGACAGCGGTACCGGTGGCTACGAGCAGTACTTC,CASSPGDSGTGGYEQYF
-,-,15,TRBV2,TRBJ1-4,TGTGCCAGCAGTCCAAGGGGAATAACTAATGAAAAACTGTTTTTT,CASSPRGITNEKLFF
-,-,11,TRBV6-6,TRBJ1-2,TGTGCCAGCAGTCCCGACAGTAGCTACACCTTC,CASSPDSSYTF
-,-,16,TRBV4-1,TRBJ2-5,TGCGCCAGCAGCCAAAACCCTAGTTTCCCCCAAGAGACCCAGTACTTC,CASSQNPSFPQETQYF
-,TRBD1,15,TRBV24-1,TRBJ2-5,TGTGCCACCAGTGACCCCGGACAGGGAAGGGAGACCCAGTACTTC,CATSDPGQGRETQYF
-,-,16,TRBV6-1,TRBJ2-3,TGTGCCAGCAGTGAGCGGTCGGTACAGGGGAGGGATACGCAGTATTTT,CASSERSVQGRDTQYF
-,TRBD1,20,TRBV28,TRBJ1-4,TGTGCCAGCAGTCCCAACCAACCGGGACAGGGGGCGCGTGATAATGAAAAACTGTTTTTT,CASSPNQPGQGARDNEKLFF
-,TRBD1,14,TRBV28,TRBJ1-4,TGTGCCAGCAGGTCGACAGGGGGTGAAGAAAAACTGTTTTTT,CASRSTGGEEKLFF
-,TRBD2,17,TRBV4-2,TRBJ2-3,TGTGCCAGCAGCCAGGCCACTAGCGGGGGGTCCACAGATACGCAGTATTTT,CASSQATSGGSTDTQYF
few,-,18,TRBV7-6,TRBJ2-1,TGTGCCAGCAGCTTAGTGTCAGGGGCCCTCCCTACGTACAATGAGCAGTTCTTC,CASSLVSGALPTYNEQFF
few,-,15,TRBV19,TRBJ1-5,TGTGCCAGTAGTATAGAGACAGGCCCCAATCAGCCCCAGCATTTT,CASSIETGPNQPQHF
-,-,14,TRBV7-2,TRBJ2-1,TGTGCCAGCAGCTCCCCTGGGCAGCACAATGAGCAGTTCTTC,CASSSPGQHNEQFF
-,-,15,TRBV5-6,TRBJ2-1,TGTGCCAGCTTCCAGGGGCCAAGCTCCTACAATGAGCAGTTCTTC,CASFQGPSSYNEQFF
-,-,16,TRBV3-1/TRBV3-2,TRBJ2-5,TGTGCCAGCAGCCCCCCTACCGGACACCTACAAGAGACCCAGTACTTC,CASSPPTGHLQETQYF
-,-,13,TRBV13,TRBJ1-2,TGTGCCAGCAGCTTGAGCAGGGAAGGTGGCTACACCTTC,CASSLSREGGYTF
-,TRBD1,15,TRBV24-1,TRBJ2-1,TGTGCCACCAGTGGGGGACAGGGGGCTCTCAATGAGCAGTTCTTC,CATSGGQGALNEQFF
-,-,14,TRBV5-1,TRBJ2-7,TGCGCCAGCAGCTTGGCCTCAGGTGGTAACGAGCAGTACTTC,CASSLASGGNEQYF
once,-,14,TRBV6-4,TRBJ1-5,TGTGCCAGCACGACCGGGGAGGGTAATCAGCCCCAGCATTTT,CASTTGEGNQPQHF
-,TRBD1,14,TRBV6-5,TRBJ2-5,TGTGCCAGCAGTCCGGGACAGATCCAGGAGACCCAGTACTTC,CASSPGQIQETQYF
once,TRBD1,14,TRBV9,TRBJ2-1,TGTGCCAGCAGCGTAGACAGGGGGCTTTATGAGCAGTTCTTC,CASSVDRGLYEQFF
-,-,13,TRBV5-6,TRBJ2-3,TGTGCCAGCAGCGGAGTAATGGGAGATACGCAGTATTTT,CASSGVMGDTQYF
-,TRBD2,16,TRBV4-1,TRBJ2-3,TGCGCCAGCAGCCAAGACGTAGGACTAGCGGTAAATACGCAGTATTTT,CASSQDVGLAVNTQYF
-,TRBD1,15,TRBV5-5,TRBJ2-3,TGTGCCAGCAGCTTGAGTCAGGGGGTCACAGATACGCAGTATTTT,CASSLSQGVTDTQYF
-,-,14,TRBV4-1,TRBJ1-3,TGCGCCAGCAGCCCGTCAGAATCTGGAAACACCATATATTTT,CASSPSESGNTIYF
-,TRBD1,14,TRBV19,TRBJ2-7,TGTGCCAGTAGTGCGACAGGGGCTACCCACGAGCAGTACTTC,CASSATGATHEQYF
-,-,14,TRBV9,TRBJ2-2,TGTGCCAGCAGCGCCACTTTTGGCACCGGGGAGCTGTTTTTT,CASSATFGTGELFF
-,-,15,TRBV11-2,TRBJ2-1,TGTGCCAGCAGCTTCAATCGGGGGTCGGGCAATGAGCAGTTCTTC,CASSFNRGSGNEQFF
-,TRBD2,18,TRBV9,TRBJ2-3,TGTGCCAGCAGCGTAGGCCAGCGGGGGGGCCGCAGCACAGATACGCAGTATTTT,CASSVGQRGGRSTDTQYF
-,-,15,TRBV30,TRBJ1-6,TGTGCCTGGAGTACACCTACCGGGGTATATTCACCCCTCCACTTT,CAWSTPTGVYSPLHF
-,TRBD2,16,TRBV6-2/TRBV6-3,TRBJ2-5,TGTGCCAGCAGTTACGGCGGGGGGCCCCTGGGAGAGACCCAGTACTTC,CASSYGGGPLGETQYF
-,TRBD1,14,TRBV5-4,TRBJ2-3,TGTGCCGCAAGACAGGGGGCAAGCCCAGATACGCAGTATTTT,CAARQGASPDTQYF
-,-,17,TRBV19,TRBJ1-5,TGTGCCAGTAGTATCACTGGAGTCAGGGTTGGCAATCAGCCCCAGCATTTT,CASSITGVRVGNQPQHF
-,TRBD1,15,TRBV9,TRBJ2-7,TGTGCCAGCAGCGCTGGACAGGGCTTCTCCTACGAGCAGTACTTC,CASSAGQGFSYEQYF
-,-,11,TRBV10-3,TRBJ2-3,TGTGCCATCGGGCTGGCAGATACGCAGTATTTT,CAIGLADTQYF
once,-,14,TRBV6-2/TRBV6-3,TRBJ2-5,TGTGCCAGCAGTCCAGGGCAGGGAAGATTGACCCAGTACTTC,CASSPGQGRLTQYF
once,TRBD1,16,TRBV11-2,TRBJ1-6,TGTGCCAGCAGCAAAAGCGGGACAGGGCCAAATTCACCCCTCCACTTT,CASSKSGTGPNSPLHF
-,-,16,TRBV2,TRBJ1-1,TGTGCCAGCCGGAACAGGTCCCCATTAACGAACACTGAAGCTTTCTTT,CASRNRSPLTNTEAFF
-,TRBD1,14,TRBV2,TRBJ1-6,TGTGCCAGCGCCCGGGACAGGGTGGACTCACCCCTCCACTTT,CASARDRVDSPLHF
-,-,11,TRBV28,TRBJ1-2,TGTGCCAGCAGTTTCGCGGGCGGCTACACCTTC,CASSFAGGYTF
-,-,14,TRBV24-1,TRBJ2-3,TGTGCCACCAGTGTCACAGGGAGCACAGATACGCAGTATTTT,CATSVTGSTDTQYF
-,-,13,TRBV6-5,TRBJ1-5,TGTGCCAGCCGCGGGGGCCCCAATCAGCCCCAGCATTTT,CASRGGPNQPQHF
-,TRBD1,15,TRBV6-2/TRBV6-3,TRBJ1-1,TGTGCCAGCAGCTCCGGCCGGACAGGGAACTTACAGGCTTTCTTT,CASSSGRTGNLQAFF
-,-,15,TRBV5-1,TRBJ1-5,TGCGCCAGCAGCTTGAGCGGGGGCCCAAATCAGCCCCAGCATTTT,CASSLSGGPNQPQHF
-,-,18,TRBV28,TRBJ2-1,TGTGCCAGCAGTTTACAGGGGCTAATGTGGGCCAAAGACAATGAGCAGTTCTTC,CASSLQGLMWAKDNEQFF
-,-,13,TRBV12-3/TRBV12-4,TRBJ2-7,TGTGCCAGCAGTCTGACAGGGAGGAACGAGCAGTACTTC,CASSLTGRNEQYF
few,TRBD2,16,TRBV7-6,TRBJ2-7,TGTGCCAGCAGCCCCATTTTTACGGGGGGGAAGGACGAGCAGTACTTC,CASSPIFTGGKDEQYF
-,-,15,TRBV19,TRBJ2-5,TGTGCCAGTAGTATATCCGGGTTAGTGGAAGAGACCCAGTACTTC,CASSISGLVEETQYF
-,TRBD1,13,TRBV2,TRBJ1-6,TGTGCCAGCCACAGGGGCTCGAATTCACCCCTCCACTTT,CASHRGSNSPLHF
-,-,12,TRBV7-9,TRBJ1-4,TGTGCCAGCAGCTTAGTCGGTGGAAAACTGTTTTTT,CASSLVGGKLFF
-,TRBD2,18,TRBV5-4,TRBJ2-3,TGTGCCAGCAGCTTTAGCCTAGCGGGGGGTATATTCACAGATACGCAGTATTTT,CASSFSLAGGIFTDTQYF